The TCR beta chain described here comes from a study of T cell responses to AZD1222 COVID-19 vaccine. The CDR3 runs to 16 residues. V was trimmed by 4 bases and J by 7 bases, leaving 19 bases between them. Germline V lookup: CDR1 LGHNA, CDR2 YSLEER. Repertoires were generated with immunoSEQ multiplex PCR, while TCRdb's copy carries only in-frame clones and drops some. Of under 150,000 clones listed, 80% to 90% are singletons. Findings and limits, study-wide: Sampling that yielded the repertoires occurred only after the peak T cell response. Baseline serostatus was positive in only 5 to 7 AZD1222 recipients.

Worth noting for this clone: No antigen is known for it.

The sample in question was peripheral blood, obtained 28 days after the second AZD1222 dose. This TCR was recovered from an adult who received the AZD1222 COVID-19 vaccine. The chain recombines TRBV4-3 with TRBJ1-4, with a tentative D call TRBD1 (6 bases). The CDR3 DNA reads TGCGCCAGCAGCCCTACCCCAGGGGATCCAACTGAAAAACTGTTTTTT. Encoded protein: CASSPTPGDPTEKLFF.